The T cell receptor beta chain described here comes from a study of OX40 agonist ivuxolimab in advanced cancers. Turning to the study itself: It was ivuxolimab, an agonistic anti-OX40 (CD134) antibody, that patients were treated with. Study-wide points: In the 0.1-3.0 mg/kg groups, partial responders showed among the lowest expansion. Dose levels from 0.1 to 3.0 mg/kg saw CD4+ and CD8+ blood T cells expand clonally by week 6.

Repertoires were generated with immunoSEQ multiplex PCR, while TCRdb's copy carries only in-frame clones and drops some. The repertoire holds some 59,000 clones, with roughly 80% as singletons. This clone showed up just once. Its antigen is unknown. The receptor was derived from an adult with an advanced solid tumor such as melanoma, head and neck, liver or kidney cancer. Sample: CD4+ or CD8+ T cells sorted from blood, taken in a trial of the OX40 agonist ivuxolimab.

In nucleotides, the CDR3 is TGCGCCAGCGGCCGCGCCAACACCGGGGAGCTGTTTTTT. This gives the protein CASGRANTGELFF. The chain carries TRBV10-1 and TRBJ2-2; D uncertain. V was pared by 8 bases and J by 2 bases, with 9 bases between. Germline CDR1 reads WNHNN; CDR2 reads SYGVQD (reference sequence). The CDR3 consists of 13 residues.